This TCR beta chain was recorded in a study of shared clonotypes between healthy human individuals. Study conclusions and caveats: Genetic and exposure-history diversity was limited by the few donors.

Germline loops: CDR1 KGHSH, CDR2 LQKENI. The CDR3 runs 16 residues. The trim removed 2 bases at V and 4 bases at J, leaving 6 bases unmatched. As handled by the study authors: Junction-only sequences without quality scores came from ImmunoSEQ, so filtering differed. The assay was immunoSEQ multiplex PCR, and TCRdb's table has in-frame clones only and misses some. V, J and clone size derive from that table, while D and trimming were established from the DNA sequence. The sample has approximately 1,000,000 clones; 60% to 80% are singletons. As regards this clone: Its antigen is undetermined.

The receptor was derived from a man aged 18-30 years in good health. Some clones in this sample may be carry-over from other donors' samples. V gene TRBV18 combines with J gene TRBJ2-2, with TRBD1 matching 8 bases. The sequenced material came from memory CD4+ T cells from PBMCs. Subset here: CD45RA-negative fraction. This chain's CDR3 is CASSPGIGTGTGELFF. The CDR3 DNA follows: TGTGCCAGCTCACCAGGAATCGGGACAGGCACCGGGGAGCTGTTTTTT. Filled out from reference TRBV18 and TRBJ2-2, the complete variable domain reads NAGVMQNPRHLVRRRGQEARLRCSPMKGHSHVYWYRQLPEEGLKFMVYLQKENIIDESGMPKERFSAEFPKEGPSILRIQQVVRGDSAAYFCASSPGIGTGTGELFFGEGSRLTVL.